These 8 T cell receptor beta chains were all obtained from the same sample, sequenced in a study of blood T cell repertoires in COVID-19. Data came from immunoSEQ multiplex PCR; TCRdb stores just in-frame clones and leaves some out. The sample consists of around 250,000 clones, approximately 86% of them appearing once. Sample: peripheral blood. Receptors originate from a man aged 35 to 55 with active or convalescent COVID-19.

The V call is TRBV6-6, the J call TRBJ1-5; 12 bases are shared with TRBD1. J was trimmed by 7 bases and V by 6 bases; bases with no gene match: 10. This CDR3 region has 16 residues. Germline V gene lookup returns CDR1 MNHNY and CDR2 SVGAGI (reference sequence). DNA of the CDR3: TGTGCCAGCAGGAACTTGGGACAGGGGGCAGGACAGCCCCAGCATTTT. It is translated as CASRNLGQGAGQPQHF.

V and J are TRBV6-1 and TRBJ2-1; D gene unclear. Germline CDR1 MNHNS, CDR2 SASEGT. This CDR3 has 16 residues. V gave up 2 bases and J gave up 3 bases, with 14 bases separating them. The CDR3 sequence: CASSEPRSYYYNEQFF. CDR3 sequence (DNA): TGTGCCAGCAGTGAACCCCGCAGTTATTACTACAATGAGCAGTTCTTC.

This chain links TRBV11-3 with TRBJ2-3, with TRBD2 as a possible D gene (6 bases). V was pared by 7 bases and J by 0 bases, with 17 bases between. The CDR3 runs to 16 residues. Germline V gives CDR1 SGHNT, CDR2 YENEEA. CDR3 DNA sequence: TGTGCCAGCACTCTTATGGGCGGGACTAGCACAGATACGCAGTATTTT. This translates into CASTLMGGTSTDTQYF. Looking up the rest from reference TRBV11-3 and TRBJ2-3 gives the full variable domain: EAGVVQSPRYKIIEKKQPVAFWCNPISGHNTLYWYLQNLGQGPELLIRYENEEAVDDSQLPKDRFSAERLKGVDSTLKIQPAELGDSAVYLCASTLMGGTSTDTQYFGPGTRLTVL.

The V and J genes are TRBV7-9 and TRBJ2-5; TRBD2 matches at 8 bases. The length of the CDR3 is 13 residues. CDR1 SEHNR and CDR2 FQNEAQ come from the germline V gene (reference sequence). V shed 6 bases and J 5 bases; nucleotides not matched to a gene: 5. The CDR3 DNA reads TGTGCCAGCAGTCAGCGGGAGCGGGAGACCCAGTACTTC. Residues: CASSQRERETQYF.

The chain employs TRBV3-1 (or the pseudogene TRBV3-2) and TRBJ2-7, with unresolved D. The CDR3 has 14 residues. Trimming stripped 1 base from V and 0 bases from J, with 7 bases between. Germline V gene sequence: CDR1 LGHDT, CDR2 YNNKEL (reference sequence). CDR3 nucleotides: TGTGCCAGCAGCCAAGCAGGAATCTCCTACGAGCAGTACTTC. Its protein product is CASSQAGISYEQYF.

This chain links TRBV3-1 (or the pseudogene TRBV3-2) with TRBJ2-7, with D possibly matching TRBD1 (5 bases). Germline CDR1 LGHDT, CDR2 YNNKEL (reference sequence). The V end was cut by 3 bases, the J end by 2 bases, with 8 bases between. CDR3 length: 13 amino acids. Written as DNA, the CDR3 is TGTGCCAGCAGCCAGGGGCATCCCTACGAGCAGTACTTC. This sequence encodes CASSQGHPYEQYF.

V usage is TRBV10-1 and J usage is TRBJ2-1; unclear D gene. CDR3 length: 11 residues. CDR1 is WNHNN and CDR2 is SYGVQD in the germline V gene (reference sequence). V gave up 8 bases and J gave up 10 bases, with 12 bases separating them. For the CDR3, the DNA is TGCGCCAGCCCCCCCCTTATGGAGCAGTTCTTC. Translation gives CASPPLMEQFF.

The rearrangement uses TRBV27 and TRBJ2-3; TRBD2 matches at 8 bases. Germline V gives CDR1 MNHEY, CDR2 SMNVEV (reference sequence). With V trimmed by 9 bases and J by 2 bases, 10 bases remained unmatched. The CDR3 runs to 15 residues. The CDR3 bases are TGTGCCAGTGGCCTGACTAGCGACCCCACAGATACGCAGTATTTT. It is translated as CASGLTSDPTDTQYF.